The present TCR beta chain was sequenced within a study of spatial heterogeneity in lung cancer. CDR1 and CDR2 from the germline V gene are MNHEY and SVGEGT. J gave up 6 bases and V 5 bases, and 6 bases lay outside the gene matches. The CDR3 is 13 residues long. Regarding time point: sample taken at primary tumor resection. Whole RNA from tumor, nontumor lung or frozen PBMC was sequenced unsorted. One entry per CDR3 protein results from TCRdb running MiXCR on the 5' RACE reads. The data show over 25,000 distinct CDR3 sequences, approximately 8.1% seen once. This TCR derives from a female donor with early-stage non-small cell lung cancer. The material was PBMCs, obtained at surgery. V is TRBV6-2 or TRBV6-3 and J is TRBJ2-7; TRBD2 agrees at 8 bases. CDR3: CASSGWTSPEQYV. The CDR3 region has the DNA TGTGCCAGCAGTGGCTGGACTAGCCCCGAGCAGTACGTC.